This T cell receptor (beta chain) was found in a study of ipilimumab plus nivolumab after autologous stem cell transplantation. Turning to the study itself: Typical patient got a few ipilimumab doses and 7 or 8 nivolumab doses (median). Broader study findings: Per the authors, repertoire, Treg and microbiota data justify further study.

Ipilimumab, 1 mg/kg, started 14 to 28 days after autologous transplant. Dosing: nivolumab 3 mg/kg IV, weeks 1, 4, 7, 10, then every two weeks to week 26. On this clone itself: The antigen is unknown.

The data were produced by immunoSEQ multiplex PCR, yet TCRdb's version contains in-frame clones alone and is incomplete. The repertoire includes fewer than 85,000 clones, 83% of them detected once, and roughly 2% sits in the top ten. The CDR3 totals 14 residues. Per germline, CDR1 SGHRS and CDR2 YFSETQ. Trimming took 1 base from V and 8 from J; bases not matched to a gene: 3. The V gene is TRBV5-1, the J gene TRBJ2-1; 10 nucleotides align to TRBD2. The sequence came from a male donor with diffuse large B-cell lymphoma. The input for sequencing was PBMCs, taken in a trial of ipilimumab plus nivolumab as post-transplant consolidation. The CDR3 DNA reads as TGCGCCAGCAGCTTGACTAGCGGGGTGGATGAGCAGTTCTTC. This sequence encodes CASSLTSGVDEQFF. Variable domain in full (rest from reference TRBV5-1 and TRBJ2-1): KAGVTQTPRYLIKTRGQQVTLSCSPISGHRSVSWYQQTPGQGLQFLFEYFSETQRNKGNFPGRFSGRQFSNSRSEMNVSTLELGDSALYLCASSLTSGVDEQFFGPGTRLTVL.